The 30 T cell receptor beta chains given below trace back to one sample, sequenced in a study of beta chain features in type 1 diabetes. Sequenced material consisted of expressed TCRB transcripts (all of the isolated RNA was reverse transcribed). The data were produced by immunoSEQ multiplex PCR, yet TCRdb's version contains in-frame clones alone and is incomplete. The sample lists almost 350,000 clones; less than 20% were seen once. Specimen: naive CD4+ T cells from blood. The receptor source for this set is a woman aged 18-30 years in good health.

The chain carries TRBV20-1 and TRBJ1-1; 7 bases align to TRBD1. Per the germline V gene, CDR1 is DFQATT and CDR2 is SNEGSKA (reference sequence). The CDR3 is 11 amino acids. V lost 5 bases, J lost 6 bases, and 3 bases stayed unmatched. CDR3 sequence reads: CSAADRAEAFF. CDR3 nucleotide sequence: TGCAGTGCTGCCGACAGGGCTGAAGCTTTCTTT.

This clone has a handful of counts. The chain employs TRBV5-1 and TRBJ1-2; the match to TRBD1 covers 8 bases. J lost 5 bases, V lost 0 bases, and 3 bases had no gene match. Germline V gene lookup returns CDR1 SGHRS and CDR2 YFSETQ. The CDR3 is made up of 14 amino acids. This chain's CDR3 is CASSLETGEYGYTF. The CDR3, as DNA: TGCGCCAGCAGCTTGGAGACAGGGGAGTATGGCTACACCTTC.

The rearrangement joins TRBV30 to TRBJ1-6; 9 bases line up with TRBD1. The CDR3 totals 15 residues. The germline gives CDR1 GTSNPN, CDR2 SVGIG (reference sequence). V gave up 1 base and J gave up 7 bases; unmatched junction bases: 5. The CDR3, as DNA: TGTGCCTGGAGTGCCCTGACAGGGGGGAATTCACCCCTCCACTTT. Translation: CAWSALTGGNSPLHF.

The chain has TRBV4-2 and TRBJ1-2; D remains ambiguous. The V end was cut by 1 base, the J end by 4 bases, with 13 bases between. This CDR3 has 15 residues. The V gene's germline CDR1 is LGHNA and CDR2 YNFKEQ. The CDR3 loop reads CASSQVAGAGYGYTF. CDR3 in DNA: TGTGCCAGCAGCCAAGTGGCGGGCGCAGGCTATGGCTACACCTTC.

This chain uses TRBV5-6 with TRBJ2-1; the D gene is possibly TRBD1 (5 bases). V lost 3 bases to trimming and J lost 4 bases, with 8 bases between them. The germline V gene encodes CDR1 SGHDT and CDR2 YYEEEE. The CDR3 loop spans 13 amino acids. CDR3 amino acids: CASSYYRYNEQFF. In nucleotides, the CDR3 is TGTGCCAGCAGCTACTACAGGTACAATGAGCAGTTCTTC.

The chain is built from TRBV2 and TRBJ1-1; 8 bases fit TRBD1. Germline values: CDR1 SNHLY, CDR2 FYNNEI. This CDR3 is built from 12 residues. Losses at the gene ends were 11 bases for V and 4 bases for J; bases not matched to a gene: 6. This chain's CDR3 is CAALTGGTEAFF. CDR3 bases: TGTGCCGCTCTCACAGGGGGCACTGAAGCTTTCTTT.

This clone showed up just a few times. The chain uses TRBV29-1 and TRBJ2-1; 15 bases line up with TRBD2. Germline loops: CDR1 SQVTM, CDR2 ANQGSEA. CDR3 length equals 19 residues. The J segment lost 2 bases and the V segment lost 1 base, leaving 9 bases of the junction unmatched. Here the CDR3 reads CSVEVRTSGRDITYNEQFF. Written as DNA, the CDR3 is TGCAGCGTTGAAGTAAGGACTAGCGGGAGGGATATAACCTACAATGAGCAGTTCTTC.

As to this clone: Different DNA sequences within this sample yield the same CDR3. This chain uses TRBV30 with TRBJ1-5; D is undetermined. The CDR3 is 12 residues long. Trimming removed 3 bases from V and 4 bases from J, with 7 bases in between. Germline loops: CDR1 GTSNPN, CDR2 SVGIG (reference sequence). CDR3 region: CAWSGSNQPQHF. DNA for the CDR3: TGTGCCTGGAGCGGGTCAAATCAGCCCCAGCATTTT.

This clone was picked up one time. The chain couples TRBV5-1 to TRBJ2-7; no firm D call. V was clipped by 0 bases and J by 1 base, with 8 bases between them. CDR1 SGHRS and CDR2 YFSETQ come from the germline V gene. CDR3 length: 14 amino acids. The CDR3 DNA follows: TGCGCCAGCAGCTTGGCGACTGCGTCCTACGAGCAGTACTTC. Its translation is CASSLATASYEQYF.

The genes are TRBV5-5 and TRBJ2-7; 10 bases are a match to TRBD1. The V gene end was trimmed by 4 bases and the J gene end by 3 bases; junction bases not matched to a gene: 4. The germline gives CDR1 SGHKS, CDR2 YYEKEE (reference sequence). CDR3 length: 14 residues. DNA of the CDR3: TGTGCCAGCAGCCTACGGGACAGGGGCTACGAGCAGTACTTC. Translation gives CASSLRDRGYEQYF.

As for this clone: Given the absence of the conserved phenylalanine or tryptophan at the CDR3 end, a read error is likely. This CDR3 is CAFGRSSYTL. CDR3 nucleotide sequence: TGTGCCTTTGGGAGATCGAGCTACACCCTC. This sequence joins TRBV30 and TRBJ1-2; no clear D. V dropped 7 bases and J dropped 9 bases, with 12 bases sitting between them. The germline V gene encodes CDR1 GTSNPN and CDR2 SVGIG (reference sequence). CDR3 length: 10 amino acids.

This chain uses TRBV29-1 with TRBJ2-3, with TRBD2 as a possible D gene (6 bases). Germline V CDR1 and CDR2: SQVTM, ANQGSEA. Trimming pared 4 bases from V and 2 bases from J, leaving 13 bases between. CDR3 length: 14 residues. CDR3 residues: CSVGRAGPTDTQYF. CDR3 nucleotide sequence: TGCAGCGTTGGACGGGCGGGACCCACAGATACGCAGTATTTT.

This chain joins TRBV25-1 and TRBJ2-5; TRBD2 matches 11 bases. Germline V gene sequence: CDR1 MGHDK, CDR2 SYGVNS. The CDR3 is 15 residues long. Trimming at V came to 5 bases and at J to 8 bases, leaving 10 bases not matched to a gene. The CDR3 DNA reads as TGTGCCAGCAGTCACCCCGGGACTAGCGGAAGCACCCAGTACTTC. This sequence encodes CASSHPGTSGSTQYF. Supplemented by reference TRBV25-1 and TRBJ2-5, the full variable domain reads EADIYQTPRYLVIGTGKKITLECSQTMGHDKMYWYQQDPGMELHLIHYSYGVNSTEKGDLSSESTVSRIRTEHFPLTLESARPSHTSQYLCASSHPGTSGSTQYFGPGTRLLVL.

The table lists this clone with a few counts. V gene TRBV5-1 combines with J gene TRBJ2-2; TRBD1 matches at 8 bases. The germline V gene has CDR1 SGHRS and CDR2 YFSETQ. The V segment lost 4 bases and the J segment 5 bases; nucleotides outside the gene matches: 4. CDR3 length: 14 amino acids. CDR3 nucleotides: TGCGCCAGCAGCCGGACAGGGAGGACCGGGGAGCTGTTTTTT. Amino acid sequence: CASSRTGRTGELFF.

In DNA form, the CDR3 reads TGTGCCAGTAGTATAGTCCCCGGGGGAAATGAGCAGTTCTTC. Translation gives CASSIVPGGNEQFF. This chain joins TRBV19 and TRBJ2-1; TRBD2 might be the D (6 bases). Germline lookup yields CDR1 LNHDA and CDR2 SQIVND (reference sequence). Trimming removed 1 base at V and 7 bases at J, with 11 bases between. The CDR3 covers 14 residues.

The chain recombines TRBV21-1 with TRBJ2-1; the listed D gene, TRBD2, was not tested against the DNA. TRBV21-1 is flagged as a pseudogene. CDR3 size: 18 residues. In nucleotides, the CDR3 is TGTGCCAGCAGCAAAGTTGGTCTAGCGGGAGAACCCTACAATGAGCAGTTCTTC. Its translation: CASSKVGLAGEPYNEQFF.

The J gene is TRBJ2-1, the V gene TRBV10-1; D remains unclear. The V and J ends lost 3 bases and 7 bases respectively, with 7 bases between them. The CDR3 runs to 12 residues. The germline CDR1 and CDR2 sequences are WNHNN and SYGVQD (reference sequence). For the CDR3, the DNA is TGCGCCAGCAGTGAACTAATGAATGAGCAGTTCTTC. Translating gives CASSELMNEQFF.

V is TRBV29-1 and J is TRBJ2-3; 13 bases are shared with TRBD2. The J segment lost 3 bases and the V segment lost 6 bases, leaving 15 bases of the junction unmatched. The CDR3 extends over 18 amino acids. The germline gives CDR1 SQVTM, CDR2 ANQGSEA. The CDR3 sequence is CSVEGRGLAGRVTDTQYF. CDR3 in DNA: TGCAGCGTGGAGGGACGGGGACTAGCGGGGAGGGTGACAGATACGCAGTATTTT.

A few counts support this clone. The chain recombines TRBV21-1 with TRBJ1-5. TRBV21-1 corresponds to a pseudogene. The length of the CDR3 is 14 residues. The CDR3 reads CASNKRYSNQPQHF. CDR3 bases: TGTGCCAGCAATAAGAGGTATAGCAATCAGCCCCAGCATTTT.

The genes are TRBV5-1 and TRBJ1-1, with 7 bases fitting TRBD1. This CDR3 spans 17 amino acids. Germline CDR1 SGHRS, CDR2 YFSETQ. Losses at the gene ends were 4 bases for V and 1 base for J; bases not matched to a gene: 13. CDR3 DNA: TGCGCCAGCAGCCCTAACTTTTACAGGGGTCGGAACACTGAAGCTTTCTTT. It translates to CASSPNFYRGRNTEAFF.

This chain joins TRBV4-1 and TRBJ2-7; 8 nucleotides align to TRBD2. Germline V gene sequence: CDR1 MGHRA, CDR2 YSYEKL. Germline trimming cut 5 bases from V and 0 bases from J; bases unmatched to any gene: 9. The CDR3 runs 16 residues. The CDR3 spells CASSTFLAGNSYEQYF. Here the CDR3 DNA reads TGCGCCAGCAGCACGTTTTTAGCGGGGAACTCCTACGAGCAGTACTTC.

The chain has TRBV5-1 and TRBJ2-2; 7 bases fit TRBD2. CDR3 size: 15 residues. V gave up 1 base and J gave up 2 bases; unmatched junction bases: 2. CDR1 is SGHRS and CDR2 is YFSETQ in the germline V gene. Here the CDR3 reads CASSLRGLNTGELFF. The CDR3 DNA reads as TGCGCCAGCAGCTTGAGGGGACTAAACACCGGGGAGCTGTTTTTT. The entire variable domain, with the rest obtained from reference TRBV5-1 and TRBJ2-2, is as follows: KAGVTQTPRYLIKTRGQQVTLSCSPISGHRSVSWYQQTPGQGLQFLFEYFSETQRNKGNFPGRFSGRQFSNSRSEMNVSTLELGDSALYLCASSLRGLNTGELFFGEGSRLTVL.

This clone was seen a handful of times. The V and J genes are TRBV4-2 and TRBJ2-1; TRBD2 agrees at 12 bases. CDR1 and CDR2 (germline): LGHNA, YNFKEQ. CDR3 length: 16 residues. The V segment lost 2 bases and the J segment 6 bases; nucleotides outside the gene matches: 5. The CDR3 DNA sequence: TGTGCCAGCAGCCAACCACTAGCGGGAGGTTCCAATGAGCAGTTCTTC. This gives the protein CASSQPLAGGSNEQFF.

J is TRBJ2-1 and V is TRBV21-1; the tabulated D call, TRBD2, remains unverified against the DNA. TRBV21-1 is deemed a pseudogene. This CDR3 comprises 15 residues. This chain's CDR3 is CASTLRLAGVDEQFF. The CDR3 DNA reads TGTGCCAGCACCCTGAGACTAGCGGGAGTGGATGAGCAGTTCTTC.

A few counts support this clone. CDR3 amino acids: CASSLDRGGYTF. In DNA form, the CDR3 reads TGTGCCAGCAGCTTGGACAGGGGCGGCTACACCTTC. The V call is TRBV7-9, the J call TRBJ1-2, with 9 bases lining up with TRBD1. The germline V gene encodes CDR1 SEHNR and CDR2 FQNEAQ (reference sequence). This CDR3 region has 12 residues. V shed 3 bases and J 8 bases; nucleotides not matched to a gene: 1.

The chain employs TRBV2 and TRBJ1-2; tentatively, D is TRBD1 (5 bases). This CDR3 spans 14 amino acids. Germline lookup yields CDR1 SNHLY and CDR2 FYNNEI. Trimming cost V 8 bases and J 4 bases, with 17 bases left between them. The CDR3 sequence is CASVKGLVAYGYTF. Here the CDR3 DNA reads TGTGCCAGCGTCAAGGGACTGGTGGCCTATGGCTACACCTTC.

V and J are TRBV10-3 and TRBJ1-1; D unresolved. The CDR3 extends over 13 amino acids. Per the germline V gene, CDR1 is ENHRY and CDR2 is SYGVKD. The germline V and J ends were trimmed by 8 bases and 0 bases, with 10 bases remaining between them. The CDR3 is CAIRTGMNTEAFF. The CDR3 nucleotides are TGTGCCATCCGGACGGGAATGAACACTGAAGCTTTCTTT.

V is TRBV9 and J is TRBJ2-2, with a weak D call TRBD1 (6 bases). CDR3 length: 16 amino acids. Germline V lookup: CDR1 SGDLS, CDR2 YYNGEE. The V end lost 0 bases, the J end lost 5 bases, and 14 bases lay between the germline ends. DNA for the CDR3: TGTGCCAGCAGCGTAGCAGGCGTACAGGGTACCGGGGAGCTGTTTTTT. Amino acid sequence: CASSVAGVQGTGELFF.

This clone was found a few times. This chain joins TRBV5-1 and TRBJ1-2; 7 positions agree with TRBD1. The CDR3 length is 13 residues. The germline V gene encodes CDR1 SGHRS and CDR2 YFSETQ. The junction had 7 bases not matched to a gene; V was cut back by 3 bases and J by 8 bases. The CDR3 nucleotides read TGCGCCAGCAGCTATGGACAGGTGGAGGGCTACACCTTC. Amino acid sequence: CASSYGQVEGYTF.

The rearrangement joins TRBV6-5 to TRBJ2-1; 8 bases fit TRBD1. Per germline, CDR1 MNHEY and CDR2 SVGAGI. Trimming took 7 bases from V and 9 from J; bases not matched to a gene: 14. The CDR3 is 15 amino acids. The CDR3 reads CASTYRTGLGSEQFF. In nucleotides, the CDR3 is TGTGCCAGCACCTACAGGACAGGGCTGGGAAGTGAGCAGTTCTTC.